The 7 T cell receptor beta chains below all came from one sample that was sequenced in a study of blood T cell repertoires in COVID-19. Generated by immunoSEQ multiplex PCR, the TCRdb table keeps only in-frame clones and is missing some. This sample carries about 260,000 clones, 88% of them seen once, and the ten largest clones take 0.7%. The specimen sequenced was peripheral blood. These receptors came from a human donor in a cohort sampled during active COVID-19.

The V call is TRBV6-6, the J call TRBJ2-7; 11 bases match TRBD2. The CDR3 extends over 16 amino acids. Germline CDR1 reads MNHNY; CDR2 reads SVGAGI (reference sequence). Germline trimming cut 5 bases from V and 3 bases from J; bases unmatched to any gene: 9. The CDR3 DNA reads TGTGCCAGCAGTAGTAGCGGGGGGGCCAGGAGCTACGAGCAGTACTTC. Its translation: CASSSSGGARSYEQYF.

The chain has TRBV7-3 and TRBJ1-2; tentative D call: TRBD1 (5 bases). V was clipped by 2 bases and J by 3 bases, with 16 bases between them. The CDR3 extends over 16 amino acids. Germline-derived CDR1 and CDR2 are SGHTA and FQGTGA. In nucleotides, the CDR3 is TGTGCCAGCAGCTTATTCGGTCAGGGAGGTCACTATGGCTACACCTTC. Translating it yields CASSLFGQGGHYGYTF.

V usage is TRBV3-1 (or the pseudogene TRBV3-2) and J usage is TRBJ2-1, with a weak D call TRBD2 (5 bases). The CDR3 is made up of 18 amino acids. Germline V CDR1 and CDR2: LGHDT, YNNKEL (reference sequence). Trimming removed 4 bases at V and 7 bases at J, with 26 bases between. CDR3 nucleotide sequence: TGTGCCAGCAGCCGATTTGGTTCAGGAGCGGCGCTGGGGAATGAGCAGTTCTTC. This codes for CASSRFGSGAALGNEQFF.

With respect to this clone: Other nucleotide sequences from this sample produce the same CDR3. This sequence joins TRBV4-3 and TRBJ1-1, with D possibly TRBD1 on 5 matching bases. Germline values: CDR1 LGHNA, CDR2 YSLEER. This CDR3 region has 14 residues. V dropped 0 bases and J dropped 3 bases, with 8 bases sitting between them. The CDR3 loop is CASSQDRGDTEAFF. The CDR3 bases are TGCGCCAGCAGCCAAGATAGGGGCGACACTGAAGCTTTCTTT.

This sequence joins TRBV7-2 and TRBJ1-2; D gene uncertain. The CDR3 is 14 residues long. Germline values: CDR1 SGHTA, CDR2 FQGNSA. The V end was cut by 5 bases, the J end by 4 bases, with 14 bases between. In DNA form, the CDR3 reads TGTGCCAGCAGCGATCCCCCACAGCTCTATGGCTACACCTTC. Translated: CASSDPPQLYGYTF. Combining the CDR3 with reference TRBV7-2 and TRBJ1-2 gives the whole variable domain GAGVSQSPSNKVTEKGKDVELRCDPISGHTALYWYRQSLGQGLEFLIYFQGNSAPDKSGLPSDRFSAERTGGSVSTLTIQRTQQEDSAVYLCASSDPPQLYGYTFGSGTRLTVV.

The J gene is TRBJ1-2, the V gene TRBV3-1 (or the pseudogene TRBV3-2); 8 bases line up with TRBD1. V shed 4 bases and J 4 bases; nucleotides not matched to a gene: 14. Germline V gene data show CDR1 as LGHDT and CDR2 as YNNKEL (reference sequence). The CDR3 has 17 residues. In DNA, the CDR3 is TGTGCCAGCAGCCCCGGACTCCGGGACAGGAGGATCTATGGCTACACCTTC. Translation gives CASSPGLRDRRIYGYTF.

The genes are TRBV28 and TRBJ1-5; 8 nucleotides align to TRBD1. This CDR3 is 17 amino acids long. Trimming took 3 bases from V and 7 from J; bases not matched to a gene: 14. The germline V gene encodes CDR1 MDHEN and CDR2 SYDVKM. Here the CDR3 DNA reads TGTGCCAGCAGTTTCCCTTACCTCCCGACAGGGGCACAGCCCCAGCATTTT. This codes for CASSFPYLPTGAQPQHF. The variable domain in full, with the rest retrieved from reference TRBV28 and TRBJ1-5, is DVKVTQSSRYLVKRTGEKVFLECVQDMDHENMFWYRQDPGLGLRLIYFSYDVKMKEKGDIPEGYSVSREKKERFSLILESASTNQTSMYLCASSFPYLPTGAQPQHFGDGTRLSIL.